Listed below are T cell receptor beta chains from one sample, sequenced in a study of cytomegalovirus exposure and HLA in healthy donors. Using immunoSEQ multiplex PCR, the repertoire was profiled, and TCRdb retains in-frame clones only, with some absent. The data hold around 150,000 clones, with roughly 80% observed a single time. The sample was PBMCs. Receptors originate from a human donor in good health. The CDR3 runs from the conserved cysteine through the conserved F or W. The order of the fields is V gene, D gene, clone size, J gene, CDR3 DNA, CDR3 protein. D genes are given only for firm matches. Size is stated for part of the rows, as once, few or many counts, or as a class when the clone is expanded.

v_gene: TRBV6-5; d_gene: -; abundance: -; j_gene: TRBJ2-7; CDR3nt: TGTGCCAGCAGGACACAGGCGTACGAGCAGTACTTC; CDR3aa: CASRTQAYEQYF
v_gene: TRBV7-2; d_gene: -; abundance: once; j_gene: TRBJ2-3; CDR3nt: TGTGCCAGCAGCGGGGGGTACACAGATACGCAGTATTTT; CDR3aa: CASSGGYTDTQYF
v_gene: TRBV10-3; d_gene: -; abundance: -; j_gene: TRBJ1-5; CDR3nt: TGTGCCATCAGTGAAGGGACTGCCCCCAATCAGCCCCAGCATTTT; CDR3aa: CAISEGTAPNQPQHF
v_gene: TRBV6-5; d_gene: TRBD2; abundance: -; j_gene: TRBJ2-1; CDR3nt: TGTGCCAGCAGTTACATAGCGGGAGGTTCCTACAATGAGCAGTTCTTC; CDR3aa: CASSYIAGGSYNEQFF
v_gene: TRBV19; d_gene: -; abundance: -; j_gene: TRBJ2-1; CDR3nt: TGTGCCAGTAGTCCCCCATCCGGGTTCTATGAGCAGTTCTTC; CDR3aa: CASSPPSGFYEQFF
v_gene: TRBV6-1; d_gene: -; abundance: -; j_gene: TRBJ2-1; CDR3nt: TGTGCCAGCATCCCACAAGGAGGGTTGGGCAATGAGCAGTTCTTC; CDR3aa: CASIPQGGLGNEQFF
v_gene: TRBV5-1; d_gene: -; abundance: -; j_gene: TRBJ1-2; CDR3nt: TGCGCCAGCAGGACCGGGGTATCCAACTTTCGGTATGGCTACACCTTC; CDR3aa: CASRTGVSNFRYGYTF
v_gene: TRBV7-9; d_gene: TRBD1; abundance: -; j_gene: TRBJ2-5; CDR3nt: TGTGCCAGCAGCCTGACTCAGACAGGGATTAAAGAGACCCAGTACTTC; CDR3aa: CASSLTQTGIKETQYF
v_gene: TRBV28; d_gene: -; abundance: -; j_gene: TRBJ2-7; CDR3nt: TGTGCCAGCAGTCTTGGGGTCGGGGCCTACGAGCAGTACTTC; CDR3aa: CASSLGVGAYEQYF
v_gene: TRBV6-5; d_gene: TRBD1; abundance: -; j_gene: TRBJ2-2; CDR3nt: TGTGCCAGCAGTTACGGACAGGGATCCGGGGAGCTGTTTTTT; CDR3aa: CASSYGQGSGELFF
v_gene: TRBV5-1; d_gene: -; abundance: -; j_gene: TRBJ1-3; CDR3nt: TGCGCCAGCAGCGCTTTCACAGGGAGCTCTGGAAACACCATATATTTT; CDR3aa: CASSAFTGSSGNTIYF
v_gene: TRBV14; d_gene: -; abundance: -; j_gene: TRBJ1-2; CDR3nt: TGTGCCAGCAGCCAAGTAGTTAACTATGGCTACACCTTC; CDR3aa: CASSQVVNYGYTF
v_gene: TRBV2; d_gene: TRBD1; abundance: -; j_gene: TRBJ2-2; CDR3nt: TGTGCCAGCAGTACAGGGGTGGACACCGGGGAGCTGTTTTTT; CDR3aa: CASSTGVDTGELFF
v_gene: TRBV7-6; d_gene: TRBD1; abundance: large; j_gene: TRBJ2-7; CDR3nt: TGTGCCAGCAGCTCCCGGGACAGTTGGGAGCAGTACTTC; CDR3aa: CASSSRDSWEQYF
v_gene: TRBV4-1; d_gene: TRBD2; abundance: -; j_gene: TRBJ2-1; CDR3nt: TGCGCCAGCAGCCCCCCTTCTAGCGGGAGTAGGAATGAGCAGTTCTTC; CDR3aa: CASSPPSSGSRNEQFF
v_gene: TRBV6-1; d_gene: TRBD1; abundance: -; j_gene: TRBJ1-6; CDR3nt: TGTGCCAGCAGTGATAGAAGGACAGGGAATTCACCCCTCCACTTT; CDR3aa: CASSDRRTGNSPLHF